A single sample gave rise to the 15 T cell receptor beta chains below, sequenced in a study of shared clonotypes between healthy human individuals. Profiling relied on immunoSEQ multiplex PCR, and the TCRdb table lists in-frame clones only, not all of them. This table has fewer than 1 million clones, approximately 97% appearing once. The naive CD8 population came from CD45RO-negative cells selected for CCR7, without terminally differentiated effector memory CD45RA+ cells. The sequencing input was naive CD8+ T cells sorted from blood. Every receptor here comes from a man under 40 in good health.

This clone occurred a few times. The chain joins TRBV13 to TRBJ2-1; 8 bases fit TRBD1. Per germline, CDR1 PRHDT and CDR2 FYEKMQ (reference sequence). The CDR3 consists of 15 residues. V was clipped by 4 bases and J by 9 bases; unmatched bases: 11. CDR3 DNA: TGTGCCAGCAGCTCAGACAGGGGTACTACGAGTGAGCAGTTCTTC. Residues: CASSSDRGTTSEQFF.

The chain joins TRBV19 to TRBJ2-1, with a possible D match to TRBD2 (6 bases). From germline, CDR1 is LNHDA and CDR2 SQIVND (reference sequence). This CDR3 comprises 10 residues. Trimming removed 7 bases from V and 9 bases from J, with 7 bases in between. The CDR3, as DNA: TGTGCCAGTATGGGGGGTGAGCAGTTCTTC. Translated: CASMGGEQFF.

Written as DNA, the CDR3 is TGCAGCTACTTGACAGAGAGCACAGATACGCAGTATTTT. It specifies CSYLTESTDTQYF. V and J are TRBV29-1 and TRBJ2-3, with D maybe TRBD1 (5 bases). This CDR3 contains 13 residues. The V and J ends lost 8 bases and 0 bases respectively, with 12 bases between them. Germline assignment: CDR1 SQVTM and CDR2 ANQGSEA.

The genes are TRBV6-1 and TRBJ2-3; D possibly corresponds to TRBD1 (5 bases). The V gene's germline CDR1 is MNHNS and CDR2 SASEGT. The CDR3 is 15 residues long. Trimming left V 2 bases short and J 1 base short, with 10 bases between. This CDR3 is CASSEWVGGTDTQYF. In DNA form, the CDR3 reads TGTGCCAGCAGTGAATGGGTAGGGGGCACAGATACGCAGTATTTT.

V usage is TRBV28 and J usage is TRBJ1-2; tentatively, D is TRBD1 (5 bases). Looked up from germline, CDR1 is MDHEN and CDR2 is SYDVKM. Between the trimmed V and J ends, which lost 4 bases and 4 bases, there was a span of 16 bases. The CDR3 has 15 amino acids. CDR3 region: CASSYGVGGTYGYTF. The CDR3 nucleotides read TGTGCCAGCAGTTACGGGGTGGGAGGGACCTATGGCTACACCTTC.

The chain joins TRBV7-7 to TRBJ2-2, with D unresolved. Trimming stripped 2 bases from V and 3 bases from J, with 4 bases between. CDR1 and CDR2 from the germline V gene are SSHAT and FNYEAQ (reference sequence). The CDR3 contains 13 residues. CDR3 amino acids: CASSLSHTGELFF. In DNA form, the CDR3 reads TGTGCCAGCAGCTTAAGCCACACCGGGGAGCTGTTTTTT. Full variable domain (rest looked up from reference TRBV7-7 and TRBJ2-2): GAGVSQSPRYKVTKRGQDVTLRCDPISSHATLYWYQQALGQGPEFLTYFNYEAQPDKSGLPSDRFSAERPEGSISTLTIQRTEQRDSAMYRCASSLSHTGELFFGEGSRLTVL.

The rearrangement joins TRBV5-1 to TRBJ1-4, with 10 bases aligning to TRBD1. CDR3 length: 17 residues. From germline, CDR1 is SGHRS and CDR2 YFSETQ. V was pared by 1 base and J by 4 bases, with 7 bases of the junction left unmatched. CDR3 nucleotides: TGCGCCAGCAGCTTGCCCTTGGACAGGGGGGGTAATGAAAAACTGTTTTTT. It specifies CASSLPLDRGGNEKLFF.

The chain has TRBV6-5 and TRBJ1-5, with TRBD1 matching 9 bases. The CDR3 spans 15 residues. Germline V gene lookup returns CDR1 MNHEY and CDR2 SVGAGI. V was clipped by 6 bases and J by 4 bases; unmatched bases: 7. The CDR3 DNA sequence: TGTGCCAGCAGCCCCGGACAGGGGTGGAATCAGCCCCAGCATTTT. Amino acids: CASSPGQGWNQPQHF.

V is TRBV6-5 and J is TRBJ2-7; no clear D. Germline CDR1 and CDR2: MNHEY and SVGAGI. The CDR3 runs 15 residues. Trimming cost V 0 bases and J 4 bases, with 13 bases left between them. The CDR3 DNA reads as TGTGCCAGCAGTTACTCGACTCGTGGGTTATACGAGCAGTACTTC. As protein: CASSYSTRGLYEQYF.

J is TRBJ1-1 and V is TRBV28, with D perhaps TRBD1 (5 bases). With 6 bases removed from V and 4 bases from J, the gap between germline ends came to 9 bases. Germline V gene sequence: CDR1 MDHEN, CDR2 SYDVKM. This CDR3 comprises 12 residues. CDR3 sequence reads: CASRYRTTEAFF. DNA for the CDR3: TGTGCCAGCAGATACAGGACCACTGAAGCTTTCTTT.

The gene calls are TRBV19 and TRBJ1-5; TRBD1 might be the D (5 bases). Trimming took 10 bases from V and 7 from J, leaving 11 bases between them. CDR1 and CDR2 from the germline V gene are LNHDA and SQIVND (reference sequence). CDR3 length equals 11 residues. CDR3 amino acids: CAIGGRQPQHF. The CDR3 DNA reads TGTGCCATCGGGGGTAGGCAGCCCCAGCATTTT.

The V gene is TRBV9, the J gene TRBJ2-1; 7 nucleotides line up with TRBD2. V lost 4 bases, J lost 1 base, and 17 bases stayed unmatched. This CDR3 has 19 amino acids. Germline loops: CDR1 SGDLS, CDR2 YYNGEE. This CDR3 is CASSLGDKLASRSYNEQFF. The CDR3 region has the DNA TGTGCCAGCAGCCTAGGGGATAAACTAGCGTCTCGTTCCTACAATGAGCAGTTCTTC.

Written as DNA, the CDR3 is TGTGCCAGCAGTGGGCAGGCCGCCAACTATGGCTACACCTTC. Its translation is CASSGQAANYGYTF. The chain recombines TRBV25-1 with TRBJ1-2; no clear D. The CDR3 consists of 14 residues. CDR1 is MGHDK, CDR2 SYGVNS, per germline. V was pared by 4 bases and J by 2 bases, with 11 bases between.

This chain connects TRBV6-6 to TRBJ1-2; D is possibly TRBD1 (5 bases). V gave up 6 bases and J gave up 1 base, with 12 bases separating them. Germline V gene sequence: CDR1 MNHNY, CDR2 SVGAGI (reference sequence). The CDR3 totals 14 residues. The CDR3 loop reads CASSLQQDNYGYTF. CDR3 nucleotides: TGTGCCAGCAGCCTACAACAGGATAACTATGGCTACACCTTC.

J is TRBJ2-2 and V is TRBV11-2; D tentatively reads TRBD1 or TRBD2 (5 bases each). V was shortened by 6 bases and J by 4 bases, with 15 bases between the two germline ends. Germline values: CDR1 SGHAT, CDR2 FQNNGV. The CDR3 covers 15 residues. In nucleotides, the CDR3 is TGTGCCAGCAGGCAGTGGGGGTTGGGCACCGGGGAGCTGTTTTTT. It is translated as CASRQWGLGTGELFF.